This TCR beta chain emerged from a study of long-term antiretroviral therapy in people with HIV. Notes on the study in general: CDR3 length ranges were narrower in HIV repertoires than in controls.

With regard to this clone: Its target is unknown.

Researchers ran immunoSEQ v3.0 at survey level. TCRdb's table, derived via immunoSEQ multiplex PCR, lists solely in-frame clones and lacks some. The table lists 20,000 or so clones, approximately 82% of them singletons. Trimming removed 6 bases from V and 11 bases from J, with 15 bases in between. Germline V lookup: CDR1 SQVTM, CDR2 ANQGSEA. CDR3 size: 11 residues. V usage is TRBV29-1 and J usage is TRBJ2-3; D remains unclear. The TCR was taken from a woman aged 45-59 years with HIV. The input for sequencing was unsorted PBMCs, taken 0.5 years before starting antiretroviral therapy. CDR3 DNA sequence: TGCAGCGTCGGAATCGCGTCCAGGCAGTATTTT. As protein: CSVGIASRQYF.